This T cell receptor (beta chain) was profiled in a study of CD8+ T cells in alopecia areata. Whole-study context: The protocol delivered tofacitinib for 6 to 18 months, then withdrew it for 6 months. Study-wide results and limits: Greater clonality was observed in lesional scalp samples, especially alopecia totalis/universalis, versus normal scalp.

Germline-derived CDR1 and CDR2 are SGHVS and FNYEAQ. The ends lost 5 bases at V and 3 bases at J; junction bases unmatched: 5. This CDR3 is 14 amino acids long. Alopecia areata patients provided lesional scalp punch biopsies and peripheral blood, both collected for the study. Sorted populations comprised CD4+ and CD8+ T cells obtained from PBMCs. Sequencing relied on a cDNA template that was reverse transcribed from extracted RNA. Profiled with immunoSEQ multiplex PCR; TCRdb holds only in-frame clones, not every one. Here the sample spans 120,000 or so clones, over 50% being singletons. Concerning this clone: No antigen is known for it.

Here the sequenced sample was CD4+ T cells sorted from blood, taken at week 0. The rearrangement links TRBV7-6 to TRBJ2-7; 9 bases are a match to TRBD1. The clonotype originates from a human donor with alopecia areata. Here the CDR3 reads CASSPRQGDYEQYF. The CDR3 DNA is TGTGCCAGCAGCCCCAGACAGGGGGACTACGAGCAGTACTTC.